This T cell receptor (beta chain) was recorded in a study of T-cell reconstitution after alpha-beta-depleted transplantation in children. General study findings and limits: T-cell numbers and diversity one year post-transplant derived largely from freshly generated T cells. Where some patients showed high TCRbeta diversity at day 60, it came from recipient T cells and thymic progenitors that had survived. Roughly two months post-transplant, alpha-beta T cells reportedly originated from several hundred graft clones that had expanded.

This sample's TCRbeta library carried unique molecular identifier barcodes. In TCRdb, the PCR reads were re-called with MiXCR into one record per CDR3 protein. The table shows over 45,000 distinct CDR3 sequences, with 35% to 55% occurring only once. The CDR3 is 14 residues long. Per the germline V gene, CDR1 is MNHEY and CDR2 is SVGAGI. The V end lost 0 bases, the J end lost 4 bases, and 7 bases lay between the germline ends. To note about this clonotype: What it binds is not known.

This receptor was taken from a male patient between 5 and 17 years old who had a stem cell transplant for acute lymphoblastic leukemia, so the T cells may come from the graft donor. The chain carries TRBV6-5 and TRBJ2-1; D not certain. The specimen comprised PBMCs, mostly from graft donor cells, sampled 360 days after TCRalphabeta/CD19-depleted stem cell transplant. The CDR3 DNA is TGTGCCAGCAGTTACTCGTCGGTTTACAATGAGCAGTTCTTC. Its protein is CASSYSSVYNEQFF.